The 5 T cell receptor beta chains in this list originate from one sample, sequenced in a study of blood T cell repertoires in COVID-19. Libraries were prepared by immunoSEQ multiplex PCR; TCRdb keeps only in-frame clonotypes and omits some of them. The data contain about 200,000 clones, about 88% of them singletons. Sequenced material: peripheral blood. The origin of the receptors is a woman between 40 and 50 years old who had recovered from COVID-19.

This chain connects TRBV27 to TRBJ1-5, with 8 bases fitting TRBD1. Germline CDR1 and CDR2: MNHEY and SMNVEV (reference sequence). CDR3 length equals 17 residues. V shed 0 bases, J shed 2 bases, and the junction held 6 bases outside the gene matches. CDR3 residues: CASSLSLMGQGNQPQHF. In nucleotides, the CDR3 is TGTGCCAGCAGTTTATCGCTTATGGGACAGGGCAATCAGCCCCAGCATTTT.

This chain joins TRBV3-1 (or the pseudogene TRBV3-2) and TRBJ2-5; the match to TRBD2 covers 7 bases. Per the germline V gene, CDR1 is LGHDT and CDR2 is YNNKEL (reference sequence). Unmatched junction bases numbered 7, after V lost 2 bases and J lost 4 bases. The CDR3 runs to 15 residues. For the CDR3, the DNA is TGTGCCAGCAGCCAAACTAGCGCGGGGTCAGAGACCCAGTACTTC. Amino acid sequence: CASSQTSAGSETQYF.

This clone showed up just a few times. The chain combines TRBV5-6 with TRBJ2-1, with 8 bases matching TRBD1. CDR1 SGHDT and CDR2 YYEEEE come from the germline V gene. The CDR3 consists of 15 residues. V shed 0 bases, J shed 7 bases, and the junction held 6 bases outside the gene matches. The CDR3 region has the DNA TGTGCCAGCAGCTTGGGACAGGGGTTTGGGAATGAGCAGTTCTTC. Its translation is CASSLGQGFGNEQFF.

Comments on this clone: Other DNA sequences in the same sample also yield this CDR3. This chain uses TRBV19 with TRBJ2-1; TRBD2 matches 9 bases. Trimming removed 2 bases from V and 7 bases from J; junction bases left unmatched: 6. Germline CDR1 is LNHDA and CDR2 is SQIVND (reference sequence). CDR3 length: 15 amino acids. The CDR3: CASSILAGAGNEQFF. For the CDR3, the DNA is TGTGCCAGTAGTATATTAGCGGGAGCGGGAAATGAGCAGTTCTTC.

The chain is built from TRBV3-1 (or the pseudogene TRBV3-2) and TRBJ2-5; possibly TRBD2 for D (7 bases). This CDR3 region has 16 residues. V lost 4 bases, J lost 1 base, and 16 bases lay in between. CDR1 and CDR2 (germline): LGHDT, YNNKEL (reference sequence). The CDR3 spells CASSPPVAGAQETQYF. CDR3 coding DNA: TGTGCCAGCAGCCCCCCTGTTGCGGGGGCCCAAGAGACCCAGTACTTC.